This T cell receptor beta chain was sequenced for a study of shared clonotypes between healthy human individuals. Study summary: The study enrolled a couple of women and a few men aged 18 to 49.

CD8 cells regarded as naive lacked CD45RO, were positively chosen for CCR7, and omitted terminally differentiated effector memory CD45RA+ cells. All participating donors were Caucasian adults from Nashville, Tennessee. A note on this clone: Antigen unknown. Other DNA sequences in the same sample also yield this CDR3.

The V end was cut by 0 bases, the J end by 5 bases, with 2 bases between. This CDR3 has 11 amino acids. Germline loops: CDR1 SEHNR, CDR2 FQNEAQ (reference sequence). Evenly divided among several immunoSEQ plates was the genomic DNA of each subset. TCRdb keeps only in-frame clones here, not all; method: immunoSEQ multiplex PCR. The sample yields about 2.2 million clones, around 93% seen once. Overall study results and limits: Larger estimated richness was generally recorded for naive subsets relative to memory subsets.

This rearrangement joins TRBV7-9 to TRBJ2-7; D gene unclear. The sequence came from a man aged 18 to 29 in good health. Some clones in this sample may be carry-over from other donors' samples. The sequenced sample was naive CD8+ T cells from PBMCs. Written as DNA, the CDR3 is TGTGCCAGCAGCTTAGCCCACGAGCAGTACTTC. As protein: CASSLAHEQYF.